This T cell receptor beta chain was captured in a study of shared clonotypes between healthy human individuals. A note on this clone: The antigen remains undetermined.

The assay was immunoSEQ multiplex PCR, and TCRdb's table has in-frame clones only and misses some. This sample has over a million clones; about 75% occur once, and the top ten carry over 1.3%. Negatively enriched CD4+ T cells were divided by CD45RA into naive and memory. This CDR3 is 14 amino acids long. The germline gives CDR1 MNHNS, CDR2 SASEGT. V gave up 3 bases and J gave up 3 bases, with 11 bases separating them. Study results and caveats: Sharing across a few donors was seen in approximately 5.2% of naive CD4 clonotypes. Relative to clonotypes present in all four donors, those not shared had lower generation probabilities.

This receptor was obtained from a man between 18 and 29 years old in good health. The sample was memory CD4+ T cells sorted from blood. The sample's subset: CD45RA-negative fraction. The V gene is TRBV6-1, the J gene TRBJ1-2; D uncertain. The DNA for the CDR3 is TGTGCCAGCAGTGACCGGAACAGTTACTATGGCTACACCTTC. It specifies CASSDRNSYYGYTF.